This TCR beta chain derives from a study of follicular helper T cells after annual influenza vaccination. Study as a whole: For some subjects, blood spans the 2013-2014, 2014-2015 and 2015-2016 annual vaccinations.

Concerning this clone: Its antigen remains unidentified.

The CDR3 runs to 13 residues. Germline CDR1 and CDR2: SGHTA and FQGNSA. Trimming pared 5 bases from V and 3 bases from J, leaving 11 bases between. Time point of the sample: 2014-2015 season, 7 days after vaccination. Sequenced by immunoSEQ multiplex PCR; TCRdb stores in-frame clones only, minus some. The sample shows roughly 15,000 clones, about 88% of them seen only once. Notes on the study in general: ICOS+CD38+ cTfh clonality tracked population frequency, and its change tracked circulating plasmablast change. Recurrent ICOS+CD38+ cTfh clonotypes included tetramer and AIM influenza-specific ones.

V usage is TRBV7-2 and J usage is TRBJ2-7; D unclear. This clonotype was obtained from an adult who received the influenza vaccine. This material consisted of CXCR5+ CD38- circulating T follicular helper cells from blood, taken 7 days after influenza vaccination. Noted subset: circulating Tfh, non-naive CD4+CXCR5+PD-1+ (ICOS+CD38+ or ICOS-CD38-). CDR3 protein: CASSREVVYEQYF. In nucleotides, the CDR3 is TGTGCCAGCAGCAGAGAGGTAGTCTACGAGCAGTACTTC.